Each of the 13 T cell receptor beta chains below was sequenced from the same sample in a study of T-cell reconstitution after alpha-beta-depleted transplantation in children. A library of TCRbeta sequences, prepared with unique molecular identifiers, was generated. MiXCR, run by TCRdb on the PCR reads, gives a single entry per CDR3 protein. Found here are about 200,000 distinct CDR3 sequences, approximately 7% of them singletons; the top ten hold 5.5%. The sequences come from PBMCs, collected before TCRalphabeta/CD19-depleted stem cell transplant. These receptors came from a boy aged 2 to 10 with acute lymphoblastic leukemia, due to receive a stem cell transplant.

This clonotype turned up a few times. The chain links TRBV10-3 to TRBJ2-6; possibly TRBD2 for D (6 bases). V was cut by 8 bases and J by 1 base, with 18 bases left in between. In germline, CDR1 is ENHRY, CDR2 SYGVKD. CDR3 length: 17 amino acids. CDR3 in amino acids: CAILAETSPSGANVLTF. DNA of the CDR3: TGTGCCATCTTGGCTGAGACTAGTCCTTCTGGGGCCAACGTCCTGACTTTC.

This clonotype was counted at least ten times. The gene calls are TRBV5-1 and TRBJ2-1, with no clear D. V shed 0 bases and J shed 1 base, with 11 bases lying between them. CDR3 length: 16 amino acids. Germline V gene lookup returns CDR1 SGHRS and CDR2 YFSETQ. CDR3 region: CASSLGNSASYNEQFF. The CDR3 region has the DNA TGCGCCAGCAGCTTGGGGAATTCGGCATCCTACAATGAGCAGTTCTTC.

This clonotype showed up many times. This chain uses TRBV28 with TRBJ1-3, with D hard to call. The CDR3 totals 14 residues. V shed 2 bases and J shed 2 bases, with 7 bases lying between them. Germline assignment: CDR1 MDHEN and CDR2 SYDVKM. This CDR3 reads CASSLPLPGNTIYF. CDR3 in DNA: TGTGCCAGCAGTTTACCGCTCCCTGGAAACACCATATATTTT.

This clonotype showed up just a few times. V and J are TRBV18 and TRBJ2-1; TRBD2 is a possible D gene (5 bases). The CDR3 covers 12 residues. Trimming pared 3 bases from V and 7 bases from J, leaving 7 bases between. Germline CDR1 reads KGHSH; CDR2 reads LQKENI. The CDR3 reads CASSPSVNEQFF. In DNA form, the CDR3 reads TGTGCCAGCTCACCTAGCGTGAATGAGCAGTTCTTC.

The V call is TRBV20-1, the J call TRBJ2-7, with 8 bases identical to TRBD2. The CDR3 length is 14 residues. From germline, CDR1 is DFQATT and CDR2 SNEGSKA (reference sequence). The J segment lost 3 bases and the V segment lost 3 bases, leaving 7 bases of the junction unmatched. This CDR3 reads CSASRAGVHYEQYF. The CDR3 DNA is TGCAGTGCTAGTCGAGCGGGAGTCCACTACGAGCAGTACTTC.

This clonotype was counted ten times or more. The chain carries TRBV29-1 and TRBJ2-3, with a tentative D call TRBD1 (5 bases). Trimming removed 5 bases from V and 2 bases from J, with 11 bases in between. Germline V gene lookup returns CDR1 SQVTM and CDR2 ANQGSEA. The CDR3 loop spans 13 amino acids. CDR3 bases: TGCAGCGTTTTACAGGAGAACACAGATACGCAGTATTTT. Its protein is CSVLQENTDTQYF.

This clonotype showed up many times. The chain couples TRBV5-1 to TRBJ2-7, with TRBD2 identical over 7 bases. The junction had 8 bases not matched to a gene; V was cut back by 0 bases and J by 2 bases. The CDR3 has 16 residues. The germline gives CDR1 SGHRS, CDR2 YFSETQ. CDR3 coding DNA: TGCGCCAGCAGCTTGGCCCGCGCGGGGGATACCTACGAGCAGTACTTC. Encoded protein: CASSLARAGDTYEQYF.

This clonotype occurred many times. This sequence joins TRBV5-1 and TRBJ1-2, with TRBD1 matching over 7 bases. The J segment lost 3 bases and the V segment lost 4 bases, leaving 9 bases of the junction unmatched. This CDR3 contains 15 residues. CDR1 SGHRS and CDR2 YFSETQ come from the germline V gene. The CDR3 protein is CASSLETGLDYGYTF. The CDR3 coding sequence is TGCGCCAGCAGCCTAGAGACAGGGCTGGACTATGGCTACACCTTC. Combining the CDR3 with reference TRBV5-1 and TRBJ1-2 gives the whole variable domain KAGVTQTPRYLIKTRGQQVTLSCSPISGHRSVSWYQQTPGQGLQFLFEYFSETQRNKGNFPGRFSGRQFSNSRSEMNVSTLELGDSALYLCASSLETGLDYGYTFGSGTRLTVV.

This clonotype was detected ten times or more. The chain links TRBV20-1 to TRBJ1-6; D is unclear. The CDR3 loop spans 12 amino acids. Germline V CDR1 and CDR2: DFQATT, SNEGSKA (reference sequence). Trimming left V 3 bases short and J 6 bases short, with 6 bases between. The CDR3 region is CSARWGNSPLHF. In nucleotides, the CDR3 is TGCAGTGCTAGGTGGGGTAATTCACCCCTCCACTTT.

This clonotype has at least ten counts. DNA for the CDR3: TGTGCCAGCAGTTTGGTAGGGTTGAATTCACCCCTCCACTTT. It yields the protein CASSLVGLNSPLHF. The chain joins TRBV12-3 or TRBV12-4 to TRBJ1-6; no reliable D call. The CDR3 length is 14 residues. The V end lost 3 bases, the J end lost 7 bases, and 10 bases lay between the germline ends.

The rearrangement links TRBV28 to TRBJ1-5; tentatively, D is TRBD1 (6 bases). Germline loops: CDR1 MDHEN, CDR2 SYDVKM. This CDR3 spans 12 amino acids. The V end lost 6 bases, the J end lost 7 bases, and 10 bases lay between the germline ends. CDR3 residues: CASRAGEQPQHF. The DNA of the CDR3 is TGTGCCAGCAGGGCAGGGGAGCAGCCCCAGCATTTT. Based on the CDR3 plus reference TRBV28 and TRBJ1-5, the full variable domain is DVKVTQSSRYLVKRTGEKVFLECVQDMDHENMFWYRQDPGLGLRLIYFSYDVKMKEKGDIPEGYSVSREKKERFSLILESASTNQTSMYLCASRAGEQPQHFGDGTRLSIL.

This clonotype has just a few counts. This chain connects TRBV7-8 to TRBJ2-1; D ambiguous. CDR1 and CDR2 from the germline V gene are SGHVS and FQNEAQ. This CDR3 is 15 amino acids long. V gave up 5 bases and J gave up 5 bases, with 16 bases separating them. CDR3 coding DNA: TGTGCCAGCAGCCCGAAGAGAGTGGGGAACAATGAGCAGTTCTTC. Translation gives CASSPKRVGNNEQFF.

The sample holds many counts of this clonotype. This chain joins TRBV12-3 or TRBV12-4 and TRBJ2-3; D may match TRBD1 or TRBD2 (5 bases each). V lost 2 bases, J lost 5 bases, and 8 bases lay in between. The CDR3 extends over 13 amino acids. CDR3 bases: TGTGCCAGCAGTTTAATGGGGGAAGATACGCAGTATTTT. It codes for CASSLMGEDTQYF.